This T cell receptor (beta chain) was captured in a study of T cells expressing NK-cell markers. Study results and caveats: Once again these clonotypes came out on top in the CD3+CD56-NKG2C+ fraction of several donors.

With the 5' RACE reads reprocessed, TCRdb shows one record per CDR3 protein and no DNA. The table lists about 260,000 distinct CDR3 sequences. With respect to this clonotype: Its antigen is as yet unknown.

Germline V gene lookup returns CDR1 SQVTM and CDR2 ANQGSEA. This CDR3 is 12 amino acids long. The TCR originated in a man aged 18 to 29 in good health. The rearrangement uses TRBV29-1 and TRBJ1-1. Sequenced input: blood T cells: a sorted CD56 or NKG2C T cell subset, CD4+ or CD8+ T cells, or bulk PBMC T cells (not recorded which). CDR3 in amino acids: CSVTSGNTEAFF. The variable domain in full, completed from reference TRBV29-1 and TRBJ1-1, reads SAVISQKPSRDICQRGTSLTIQCQVDSQVTMMFWYRQQPGQSLTLIATANQGSEATYESGFVIDKFPISRPNLTFSTLTVSNMSPEDSSIYLCSVTSGNTEAFFGQGTRLTVV.